The TCR beta chain under discussion was sequenced for a study of CD8+CD57+ T cells in acquired aplastic anemia (dated by TCRdb to between 2018 and 2020). Regarding the research as a whole: Extracted DNA from sorted CD4+ and CD8+ cells averaged around 3.4 ug, ranging from about 0.17 to 30 ug. CD8+CD57+ expansion was defined as frequency above the mean frequency observed in healthy subjects.

To note about this clonotype: Its antigen target is currently unknown. There are no base qualities to consult, and no much larger clone falls within one base.

TCR beta VDJ combination and CDR3 sequence profiling used genomic DNA as the template. An Illumina HiSeq 2000 was the platform used for TCR repertoire sequencing. For the original study's pipeline: Repertoire assessment relied on Simpson's diversity index, CDR3 size and DJ length profiles, and TRBV/TRBJ rearrangement plots. Whichever DNA sequence was most abundant in the deep sequencing data was defined as the immunodominant clone. CDR3 amino acid sequences were checked for sharing between subjects and were compared against published repertoires and the VDJdb database. Clones were called with MiXCR by TCRdb after fastp trimmed the public reads at Q25, and only in-frame beta chains were retained. Each CDR3 protein gets just one entry, which takes the most common genes and DNA from the rows behind it. These V and J calls derive from TCRdb rather than the authors' analysis. The sample table holds around 190,000 distinct CDR3 sequences, of which nearly 50% were seen once. The biggest ten clones account for 10% to 15% of the sample.

Flow cytometry had shown CD8+CD57+ cell expansion in the patients selected for sequencing. Every patient had severe acquired aplastic anemia, diagnosed using the International Study of Aplastic Anemia and Agranulocytosis and Camitta criteria. No therapy had been received by the patients at the time of blood sampling. In this study, sorted CD4+ and CD8+ T cells from the blood of healthy subjects and of severe aplastic anemia patients had their TCR repertoires deep-sequenced. In the USA, patient enrollment took place under clinicaltrials.gov protocols 00001620, 01623167, 00001397, 00071045, 00081523 and 00961064. Ficoll-Paque density gradient centrifugation was used to isolate peripheral blood mononuclear cells. Before DNA extraction, CD4+ and CD8+ T cells were sorted by FACS or by magnetic beads. From the germline V gene, CDR1 is SQVTM and CDR2 is ANQGSEA. Between the V and J ends, shortened by 2 bases and 0 bases respectively, the junction contains 8 bases. The CDR3 sequence holds 14 residues, the cysteine and phenylalanine included. The entry retains the CDR3 DNA only, 42 bases that are in frame from base 1.

Broader findings and caveats from the paper: No significant difference in CD8+ Simpson's diversity was found between patients and healthy controls (P=0.060). Although around 30 CD8+ CDR3 sequences were shared by patients and controls, these sequences appeared highly expressed in patients and within the immunodominant clones of patients.

The sequence is built from TRBV29-1 and TRBJ2-1; the D region possibly corresponds to TRBD2 (6 bases align). Specimen: sorted CD4+, CD8+, or CD8+CD57+ T cells (not recorded which) from PBMCs. This TCR was recovered from a human donor with aplastic anemia. The DNA is TGCAGCGTTGAACAGGGAGGCTCCTACAATGAGCAGTTCTTC. Translated, this is CSVEQGGSYNEQFF.